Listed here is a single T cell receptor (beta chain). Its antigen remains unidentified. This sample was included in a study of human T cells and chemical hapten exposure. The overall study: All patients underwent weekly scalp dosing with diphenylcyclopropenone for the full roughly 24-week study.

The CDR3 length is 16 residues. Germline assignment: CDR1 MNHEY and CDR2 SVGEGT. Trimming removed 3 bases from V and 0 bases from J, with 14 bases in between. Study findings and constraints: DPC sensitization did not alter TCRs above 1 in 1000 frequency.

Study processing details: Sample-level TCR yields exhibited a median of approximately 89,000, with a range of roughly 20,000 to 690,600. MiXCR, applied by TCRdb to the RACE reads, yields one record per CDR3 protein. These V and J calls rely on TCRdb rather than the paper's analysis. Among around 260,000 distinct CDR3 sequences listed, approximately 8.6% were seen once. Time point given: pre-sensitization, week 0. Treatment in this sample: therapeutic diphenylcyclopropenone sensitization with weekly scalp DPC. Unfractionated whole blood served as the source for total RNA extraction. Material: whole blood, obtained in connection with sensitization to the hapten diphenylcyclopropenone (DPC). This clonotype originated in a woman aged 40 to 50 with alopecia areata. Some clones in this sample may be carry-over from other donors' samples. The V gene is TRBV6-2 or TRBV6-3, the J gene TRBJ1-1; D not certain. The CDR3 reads CASSYPSGRLNTEAFF. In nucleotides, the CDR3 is TGTGCCAGCAGTTATCCCTCCGGACGGCTGAACACTGAAGCTTTCTTT.